Listed below are T cell receptor beta chains from one sample, sequenced in a study of spatial heterogeneity in lung cancer. MiXCR, run by TCRdb on the 5' RACE reads, gives a single entry per CDR3 protein. Here the sample spans 20,000 to 25,000 distinct CDR3 sequences, approximately 4.4% being singletons. This sample comprised PBMCs, obtained at surgery. Receptors were obtained from a male donor with early-stage non-small cell lung cancer. Both conserved end residues are part of each CDR3.

V	length	J	CDR3
TRBV28	15	TRBJ2-7	CASSSDLGWGYEQYF
TRBV20-1	14	TRBJ1-6	CSARAGTAVIPLHF
TRBV6-5	19	TRBJ2-3	CASSYQPGLAGSNTDTQYF
TRBV6-1	12	TRBJ1-6	CASSYYGSPLHF
TRBV11-3	16	TRBJ2-1	CASSLVGTSGRNEQFF
TRBV7-3	15	TRBJ1-6	CASTQGQGQNSPLHF
TRBV10-1	17	TRBJ2-1	CASSERPGQGKYNEQFF
TRBV27	16	TRBJ2-2	CASTWSGRLNTGELFF
TRBV6-1	14	TRBJ2-3	CASSGQGSPDTQYF
TRBV10-3	18	TRBJ2-7	CAISEPQTGGFGWGEQYF
TRBV6-5	15	TRBJ2-3	CASSLAGDRTDTQYF
TRBV5-1	14	TRBJ2-5	CASSLLPGQETQYF
TRBV27	15	TRBJ2-7	CASSLSIQGRYEQYF
TRBV27	14	TRBJ1-2	CASSLSRDVYGYTF
TRBV24-1	12	TRBJ2-3	CATRGGADTQYF
TRBV11-2	11	TRBJ2-1	CASSLGLEEFF
TRBV28	15	TRBJ2-3	CASSLLGASTDTQYF
TRBV12-3/TRBV12-4	16	TRBJ2-1	CASSPLLAGGHNEQFF
TRBV30	15	TRBJ2-3	CAWTGTRNLADTQYF
TRBV9	15	TRBJ2-3	CASSVEGNRADTQYF
TRBV10-3	12	TRBJ1-1	CAIRTGGTEAFF
TRBV7-2	13	TRBJ1-5	CASSLYVDQPQHF
TRBV27	16	TRBJ2-7	CASSLSGQGASYEQYF
TRBV6-1	16	TRBJ2-7	CASSNWDRGARREQYF
TRBV24-1	13	TRBJ2-1	CATSNPLYDEQFF
TRBV28	15	TRBJ1-6	CASIDRSSYNSPLHF
TRBV13	15	TRBJ2-5	CASSFEQGAYGTQYF
TRBV24-1	14	TRBJ2-5	CATSDSELEETQYF
TRBV20-1	14	TRBJ1-1	CSAENRGAGTEAFF
TRBV7-3	15	TRBJ2-2	CASTNLGQNTGELFF
TRBV6-5	14	TRBJ2-1	CASKGTSIYNEQFF
TRBV20-1	16	TRBJ1-3	CSARFSAGSSGNTIYF
TRBV6-1	17	TRBJ2-1	CASSVISAGRFINEQFF
TRBV7-8	16	TRBJ2-2	CASSRLPGQDGGELFF
TRBV7-9	12	TRBJ2-7	CASSLTSREQYF
TRBV6-1	13	TRBJ2-1	CASDRGTYNEQFF
TRBV11-1	16	TRBJ1-5	CASSLVLGYEDQPQHF